This T cell receptor (beta chain) emerged from a study of breast tumors, draining lymph nodes, adjacent tissues. Using its own MiXCR run on the multiplex PCR reads, TCRdb lists one record per CDR3 protein. This table has 26,000 or so distinct CDR3 sequences, roughly a quarter appearing once. Trimming took 8 bases from V and 6 from J, leaving 19 bases between them. This CDR3 region has 15 residues. CDR1 and CDR2 from the germline V gene are MNHNY and SVGAGI (reference sequence). As regards this clonotype: This may arise from a read error, as a much more abundant clone is one base away.

This clonotype was sampled from a female donor with breast cancer. Some clones in this sample may be carry-over from other donors' samples. This rearrangement joins TRBV6-6 to TRBJ2-2; TRBD2 is a possible D gene (6 bases). Sequencing used breast tumor tissue. CDR3 protein: CASSLPGERAGELFF. In DNA, the CDR3 is TGTGCCAGCTCCCTTCCGGGGGAGAGGGCCGGGGAGCTGTTTTTT.